The 32 T cell receptor beta chains presented below share a single source sample, sequenced in a study of lymphopenia after photon versus proton radiotherapy. The data were produced by immunoSEQ multiplex PCR, yet TCRdb's version contains in-frame clones alone and is incomplete. This table holds around 29,000 clones, roughly 84% found once. The sequencing here drew on peripheral blood, taken from a patient treated with proton-based radiotherapy. Receptors originate from a woman in her 70s with pancreatic cancer.

The chain joins TRBV6-4 to TRBJ2-3; 14 nucleotides line up with TRBD2. Germline V gene data show CDR1 as MRHNA and CDR2 as SNTAGT. The CDR3 length is 20 residues. V dropped 4 bases and J dropped 4; count of bases not matched to a gene: 16. The CDR3 DNA follows: TGTGCCAGCAGTGTCTTTTCACTGATGGGACTAGCGGGAGAATCAGATACGCAGTATTTT. Protein sequence: CASSVFSLMGLAGESDTQYF.

The chain employs TRBV9 and TRBJ2-5, with TRBD2 matching 8 bases. There are 17 residues in the CDR3. V gave up 3 bases and J gave up 2 bases; unmatched junction bases: 12. Germline V gives CDR1 SGDLS, CDR2 YYNGEE. The CDR3 reads CASSAELGRGVQETQYF. The CDR3 coding sequence is TGTGCCAGCAGCGCTGAACTGGGGCGGGGGGTACAAGAGACCCAGTACTTC.

The chain joins TRBV7-2 to TRBJ2-3, with 7 bases that match TRBD1. The J segment lost 5 bases and the V segment lost 3 bases, leaving 5 bases of the junction unmatched. The CDR3 loop spans 14 amino acids. CDR1 SGHTA and CDR2 FQGNSA come from the germline V gene. CDR3 bases: TGTGCCAGCAGCTTGACAGGGAGCGGAGATACGCAGTATTTT. This encodes CASSLTGSGDTQYF.

The table lists this clone with a count of one. The chain is built from TRBV7-2 and TRBJ2-7; either TRBD1 or TRBD2 may fit D (6 bases each). Deletions cut 0 bases from V and 2 bases from J, with 11 bases between. This CDR3 is built from 15 residues. Germline V gives CDR1 SGHTA, CDR2 FQGNSA. CDR3 DNA sequence: TGTGCCAGCAGCTTAGCTGGGGGGCCCACCTACGAGCAGTACTTC. This sequence encodes CASSLAGGPTYEQYF. The full variable domain, completed using reference TRBV7-2 and TRBJ2-7, is GAGVSQSPSNKVTEKGKDVELRCDPISGHTALYWYRQSLGQGLEFLIYFQGNSAPDKSGLPSDRFSAERTGGSVSTLTIQRTQQEDSAVYLCASSLAGGPTYEQYFGPGTRLTVT.

Only a few counts were recorded for this clone. The chain carries TRBV19 and TRBJ2-4, with D possibly matching TRBD2 (6 bases). The CDR3 totals 15 residues. Germline CDR1 reads LNHDA; CDR2 reads SQIVND (reference sequence). The V and J ends lost 4 bases and 2 bases respectively, with 12 bases between them. The CDR3 DNA follows: TGTGCCAGTAGTACCTTACTAGCTACCAAAAACATTCAGTACTTC. This sequence encodes CASSTLLATKNIQYF.

This clone occurred once. The V and J genes are TRBV10-2 and TRBJ2-2; D not resolved. Germline V lookup: CDR1 WSHSY, CDR2 SAAADI. Trimming pared 6 bases from V and 3 bases from J, leaving 8 bases between. The CDR3 spans 13 residues. Here the CDR3 reads CASSPFYTGELFF. Here the CDR3 DNA reads TGCGCCAGCAGCCCCTTCTACACCGGGGAGCTGTTTTTT.

The chain carries TRBV4-3 and TRBJ1-3, with D possibly TRBD1 on 6 matching bases. The CDR3 has 16 residues. Germline lookup yields CDR1 LGHNA and CDR2 YSLEER. The V gene lost 4 bases and the J gene lost 1 base, with 14 bases spanning the gap. CDR3 residues: CASSPGEPLSGNTIYF. DNA of the CDR3: TGCGCCAGCAGCCCAGGGGAGCCCCTTTCTGGAAACACCATATATTTT.

V is TRBV13 and J is TRBJ2-7, with TRBD1 identical over 8 bases. The V and J ends lost 1 base and 3 bases, in that order; junction bases with no gene match: 5. This CDR3 comprises 15 residues. CDR1 and CDR2 (germline): PRHDT, FYEKMQ (reference sequence). The CDR3 nucleotides read TGTGCCAGCAGCTTAGTTCGCAGGGGGCTCTACGAGCAGTACTTC. Its translation is CASSLVRRGLYEQYF.

The chain carries TRBV30 and TRBJ2-2; TRBD1 might be the D (6 bases). The CDR3 loop spans 16 amino acids. Germline CDR1 is GTSNPN and CDR2 is SVGIG (reference sequence). Trimming stripped 3 bases from V and 6 bases from J, with 20 bases between. The CDR3 region is CAWRGARGYGSGELFF. DNA for the CDR3: TGTGCCTGGAGGGGGGCCAGGGGCTATGGGTCCGGGGAGCTGTTTTTT.

This clone was seen only once. The rearrangement links TRBV21-1 to TRBJ2-5. TRBV21-1 is reported as a pseudogene. The CDR3 has 12 residues. This CDR3 reads CASSKVRETQYF. CDR3 sequence (DNA): TGTGCCAGCAGCAAAGTACGAGAGACCCAGTACTTC.

As DNA, the CDR3 is TGCAGTGCTAGGGACAGGGCTGAGCAGTTCTTC. It translates to CSARDRAEQFF. The rearrangement joins TRBV20-1 to TRBJ2-1; 8 nucleotides match TRBD1. Germline CDR1 is DFQATT and CDR2 is SNEGSKA (reference sequence). V shed 3 bases and J 9 bases; nucleotides not matched to a gene: 1. The CDR3 totals 11 residues.

The chain is built from TRBV19 and TRBJ1-6; TRBD1 might be the D (6 bases). Germline CDR1 is LNHDA and CDR2 is SQIVND (reference sequence). The CDR3 runs 15 residues. V was pared by 6 bases and J by 9 bases, with 18 bases between. In nucleotides, the CDR3 is TGTGCCAGTAGAGGCCCCGACAGGCCTCGTTCACCCCTCCACTTT. The encoded protein is CASRGPDRPRSPLHF. Full variable domain (missing parts from reference TRBV19 and TRBJ1-6): DGGITQSPKYLFRKEGQNVTLSCEQNLNHDAMYWYRQDPGQGLRLIYYSQIVNDFQKGDIAEGYSVSREKKESFPLTVTSAQKNPTAFYLCASRGPDRPRSPLHFGNGTRLTVT.

This chain links TRBV5-6 with TRBJ1-5, with D perhaps matching TRBD1 (6 bases). Germline CDR1 reads SGHDT; CDR2 reads YYEEEE. V lost 3 bases, J lost 0 bases, and 10 bases lay in between. The CDR3 runs to 15 residues. DNA for the CDR3: TGTGCCAGCAGCTCGAGGGGGTATAGCAATCAGCCCCAGCATTTT. It translates to CASSSRGYSNQPQHF.

The CDR3 nucleotides read TGTGCCAGCAGCGTACGACAGGGGTTAGGAGAGACCCAGTACTTC. This gives the protein CASSVRQGLGETQYF. The V and J genes are TRBV9 and TRBJ2-5, with TRBD1 matching 8 bases. After removal of 1 base from V and 4 bases from J, the junction contained 6 bases not matched to a gene. This CDR3 comprises 15 residues. Germline lookup yields CDR1 SGDLS and CDR2 YYNGEE.

The chain employs TRBV11-2 and TRBJ2-7; no definite D call. Per germline, CDR1 SGHAT and CDR2 FQNNGV. V shed 1 base and J shed 2 bases, with 0 bases lying between them. The CDR3 sequence is 11 residues long. The CDR3 region has the DNA TGTGCCAGCAGCTTAGCCTACGAGCAGTACTTC. Translated, it gives CASSLAYEQYF.

This clone was seen a few times. The chain is built from TRBV9 and TRBJ1-3; D remains ambiguous. This CDR3 has 15 amino acids. Per germline, CDR1 SGDLS and CDR2 YYNGEE. V lost 0 bases and J 2 bases, leaving 9 bases between the germline ends. CDR3 sequence reads: CASSVAVGTGNTIYF. The CDR3 nucleotides are TGTGCCAGCAGCGTAGCCGTAGGGACTGGAAACACCATATATTTT. The complete variable domain, with remaining parts taken from reference TRBV9 and TRBJ1-3, reads DSGVTQTPKHLITATGQRVTLRCSPRSGDLSVYWYQQSLDQGLQFLIQYYNGEERAKGNILERFSAQQFPDLHSELNLSSLELGDSALYFCASSVAVGTGNTIYFGEGSWLTVV.

The chain recombines TRBV6-6 with TRBJ2-7; TRBD1 matches at 9 bases. The CDR3 is 13 residues long. With 6 bases clipped from V and 3 bases from J, the junction kept 3 bases outside the gene matches. Germline CDR1 MNHNY, CDR2 SVGAGI (reference sequence). CDR3 region: CASRYRGHYEQYF. CDR3 nucleotide sequence: TGTGCCAGCAGATACAGGGGGCACTACGAGCAGTACTTC.

This clone was recorded a few times. The chain has TRBV7-9 and TRBJ2-1; 7 bases map to TRBD2. In germline, CDR1 is SEHNR, CDR2 FQNEAQ (reference sequence). Unmatched junction bases numbered 8, after V lost 8 bases and J lost 1 base. This CDR3 region has 15 residues. The CDR3 here is CASAMGGSSYNEQFF. The CDR3 bases are TGTGCCAGCGCGATGGGGGGGAGTTCCTACAATGAGCAGTTCTTC.

This chain links TRBV28 with TRBJ1-2; 8 bases agree with TRBD1. The V and J ends lost 9 bases and 7 bases, in that order; junction bases with no gene match: 7. CDR1 and CDR2 (germline): MDHEN, SYDVKM. This CDR3 contains 12 residues. The chain's CDR3 is CASQGAAAGYTF. In DNA, the CDR3 is TGTGCCAGTCAGGGGGCGGCGGCTGGCTACACCTTC.

The gene calls are TRBV19 and TRBJ2-2; possibly TRBD1 for D (6 bases). Germline V gene data show CDR1 as LNHDA and CDR2 as SQIVND (reference sequence). The germline V and J ends were trimmed by 2 bases and 4 bases, with 8 bases remaining between them. This CDR3 is 14 amino acids long. CDR3 sequence (DNA): TGTGCCAGTAGTATAAGCAGGGGCACCGGGGAGCTGTTTTTT. Translating gives CASSISRGTGELFF.

J is TRBJ2-7 and V is TRBV28, with TRBD1 identical over 8 bases. V shed 8 bases and J 3 bases; nucleotides not matched to a gene: 3. Germline V gene data show CDR1 as MDHEN and CDR2 as SYDVKM. This CDR3 has 12 residues. The CDR3 loop is CASGTGYYEQYF. In DNA, the CDR3 is TGTGCCAGCGGGACAGGCTACTACGAGCAGTACTTC.

This chain connects TRBV30 to TRBJ2-2; D not resolved. Looked up from germline, CDR1 is GTSNPN and CDR2 is SVGIG (reference sequence). This CDR3 comprises 15 residues. Trimming shortened V by 0 bases and J by 5 bases, and 13 bases separated the two germline ends. CDR3 DNA sequence: TGTGCCTGGAGTGTCTCTAGTCCCGGGACCGGGGAGCTGTTTTTT. Amino acids: CAWSVSSPGTGELFF.

The V and J genes are TRBV9 and TRBJ1-4; 11 nucleotides match TRBD1. The CDR3 is 17 amino acids. V shed 3 bases, J shed 7 bases, and the junction held 11 bases outside the gene matches. Looked up from germline, CDR1 is SGDLS and CDR2 is YYNGEE. The CDR3 loop reads CASSERNGGQGGEKLFF. CDR3 nucleotide sequence: TGTGCCAGCAGCGAACGAAATGGGGGACAGGGGGGTGAAAAACTGTTTTTT.

This chain links TRBV6-5 with TRBJ1-4; D is uncertain. This CDR3 spans 13 amino acids. The germline V and J ends were trimmed by 2 bases and 8 bases, with 9 bases remaining between them. The germline V gene encodes CDR1 MNHEY and CDR2 SVGAGI. This CDR3 reads CASSYASGEKLFF. CDR3 bases: TGTGCCAGCAGTTACGCCTCGGGAGAAAAACTGTTTTTT.

The chain couples TRBV7-2 to TRBJ2-3; 7 bases line up with TRBD2. Germline CDR1 is SGHTA and CDR2 is FQGNSA. V lost 7 bases, J lost 2 bases, and 6 bases stayed unmatched. The CDR3 is 14 amino acids. CDR3 sequence: CASNQAGITDTQYF. The CDR3 DNA reads TGTGCCAGCAACCAAGCGGGGATCACAGATACGCAGTATTTT. The variable domain in full, completed from reference TRBV7-2 and TRBJ2-3, reads GAGVSQSPSNKVTEKGKDVELRCDPISGHTALYWYRQSLGQGLEFLIYFQGNSAPDKSGLPSDRFSAERTGGSVSTLTIQRTQQEDSAVYLCASNQAGITDTQYFGPGTRLTVL.

The CDR3, as DNA: TGTGCCATCAGTGGGAGGACTAGCGGAGGGAATGAGCAGTTCTTC. This codes for CAISGRTSGGNEQFF. The chain carries TRBV10-3 and TRBJ2-1, with 10 nucleotides matching TRBD2. After removal of 4 bases from V and 7 bases from J, the junction contained 7 bases not matched to a gene. Germline V gene sequence: CDR1 ENHRY, CDR2 SYGVKD. The CDR3 contains 15 residues.

A single count supports this clone. The chain has TRBV28 and TRBJ2-7, with a tentative D call TRBD2 (7 bases). The CDR3 extends over 18 amino acids. Germline V gives CDR1 MDHEN, CDR2 SYDVKM. V lost 6 bases to trimming and J lost 9 bases, with 33 bases between them. For the CDR3, the DNA is TGTGCCAGCAGGGAAGGTGGCGGGGGCAGGGGTGGGGTTACTACGCAGTACTTC. Protein sequence: CASREGGGGRGGVTTQYF.

The table lists this clone with a count of one. This sequence joins TRBV6-1 and TRBJ2-1; 13 bases align to TRBD2. Germline V gene data show CDR1 as MNHNS and CDR2 as SASEGT. Unmatched junction bases numbered 5, after V lost 4 bases and J lost 5 bases. The CDR3 has 16 residues. In DNA form, the CDR3 reads TGTGCCAGCAGTGGGCCGGGACTAGCGGGGAACAATGAGCAGTTCTTC. Its translation is CASSGPGLAGNNEQFF.

This clone is medium-sized in the sample. This sequence joins TRBV6-6 and TRBJ1-3; D not certain. Germline V CDR1 and CDR2: MNHNY, SVGAGI (reference sequence). V was clipped by 2 bases and J by 0 bases, with 5 bases between them. There are 14 residues in the CDR3. CDR3 amino acids: CASSYDFSGNTIYF. CDR3 DNA sequence: TGTGCCAGCAGTTACGACTTCTCTGGAAACACCATATATTTT.

The genes are TRBV6-5 and TRBJ1-3, with unresolved D. Trimming cost V 7 bases and J 7 bases, with 8 bases left between them. CDR3 length: 11 amino acids. Germline lookup yields CDR1 MNHEY and CDR2 SVGAGI. CDR3 in amino acids: CASTGSNTIYF. The CDR3 coding sequence is TGTGCCAGCACTGGTTCGAACACCATATATTTT.

In its sample, this clone was seen a few times. The chain is built from TRBV6-5 and TRBJ2-7; perhaps TRBD2 as D (6 bases). The CDR3 spans 16 residues. Trimming took off 0 bases at V and 2 bases at J, with 14 bases between the two ends. The V gene's germline CDR1 is MNHEY and CDR2 SVGAGI. CDR3 sequence reads: CASSYSTLGGTYEQYF. DNA for the CDR3: TGTGCCAGCAGTTACTCGACCCTGGGCGGGACCTACGAGCAGTACTTC.

The chain employs TRBV9 and TRBJ2-7; 7 nucleotides line up with TRBD2. The CDR3 is 15 amino acids. Losses at the gene ends were 1 base for V and 5 bases for J; bases not matched to a gene: 9. Germline V gene data show CDR1 as SGDLS and CDR2 as YYNGEE. The chain's CDR3 is CASSVTSENGHEQYF. The CDR3 nucleotides are TGTGCCAGCAGCGTAACTAGCGAGAATGGCCACGAGCAGTACTTC.